This entry features one T cell receptor (beta chain) sequence. The data originate from a study of blood T cell repertoires in COVID-19. Study-level background: The origin of the acute and convalescent COVID-19 samples was the United States, Italy and Spain. T cells, B-cell-depleted T cells, or PBMCs provided the cDNA or gDNA that served as material.

Looked up from germline, CDR1 is ENHRY and CDR2 is SYGVKD. CDR3 size: 13 residues. V was cut by 2 bases and J by 0 bases, with 5 bases left in between. In the study's own analysis: Estimated nucleated cell counts came from reference gene primer amplification. Some clones are missing from TCRdb's copy, which holds only in-frame ones; the method was immunoSEQ multiplex PCR. The DNA gave D and trimming, while V, J and clone size come from that table. This table has 260,000 or so clones, 84% appearing once. The sample consisted of peripheral blood. The V gene is TRBV10-3, the J gene TRBJ2-7; D not resolved. The TCR originated in a human donor in a cohort sampled during active COVID-19. The CDR3 DNA reads TGTGCCATCAGTGAGGGCAGCTCCTACGAGCAGTACTTC. This sequence encodes CAISEGSSYEQYF.